This T cell receptor (beta chain) appears in the sequencing data of a study of vaccination and CD4 T cells after COVID-19. Details on this clonotype: What it binds is not known.

Regarding treatment: roughly 10-day PBMC culture with coronavirus spike peptide pools or control peptides (ViraFEST assay). The Oncomine TCR Beta short-read assay sequenced DNA from cultured CD4+ T cells. Using its own MiXCR run on the PCR reads, TCRdb lists one record per CDR3 protein. The repertoire holds approximately 15,000 distinct CDR3 sequences, with about 33% as singletons. What was sequenced was cultured CD4+ T cells from blood. The TCR comes from a human donor with COVID-19.

CDR3 amino acids: CASSLGTGGASPLHF. The CDR3 nucleotides are TGTGCCAGCAGCCTCGGGACGGGAGGGGCTTCACCCCTCCACTTT. This chain uses TRBV4-2 with TRBJ1-6, with D maybe TRBD1 (5 bases). Germline CDR1 LGHNA, CDR2 YNFKEQ. V gave up 4 bases and J gave up 9 bases, with 16 bases separating them. The CDR3 is made up of 15 amino acids.